This is a list of T cell receptor beta chains from one sample in a study of T cell changes during pregnancy in multiple sclerosis. Profiling relied on immunoSEQ multiplex PCR, and the TCRdb table lists in-frame clones only, not all of them. The table lists tens of thousands of clones, roughly 90% of them singletons. This sample comprised peripheral blood, obtained in the first trimester of pregnancy. The receptors were gathered from a female donor in good health, enrolled as a control in a pregnancy study. The CDR3 runs from the conserved cysteine through the conserved F or W. D genes are given only for firm matches. Expanded clones are given a class, and other clones once, few, many or no size at all.

j_gene: TRBJ2-3; v_gene: TRBV5-1; abundance: -; d_gene: TRBD2; CDR3nt: TGCGCCAGCAGTTCGACTAGCCTTAGCACAGATACGCAGTATTTT; CDR3aa: CASSSTSLSTDTQYF
j_gene: TRBJ2-7; v_gene: TRBV23-1; abundance: -; d_gene: -; CDR3nt: TGCGCCAGCAGTCAACAAGGACAGACAAGCTCCTACGAGCAGTACTTC; CDR3aa: CASSQQGQTSSYEQYF
j_gene: TRBJ2-5; v_gene: TRBV19; abundance: -; d_gene: TRBD2; CDR3nt: TGTGCCAGTAGCAAGACTAGCGGGGGGTTTGAGACCCAGTACTTC; CDR3aa: CASSKTSGGFETQYF
j_gene: TRBJ1-3; v_gene: TRBV5-1; abundance: -; d_gene: -; CDR3nt: TGCGCCAGCAGCTTAGGGAAGGGGTTATATTTT; CDR3aa: CASSLGKGLYF
j_gene: TRBJ1-1; v_gene: TRBV28; abundance: -; d_gene: -; CDR3nt: TGTGCCAGCAGGCTAGCTATGGACACTGAAGCTTTCTTT; CDR3aa: CASRLAMDTEAFF
j_gene: TRBJ2-3; v_gene: TRBV5-1; abundance: few; d_gene: TRBD2; CDR3nt: TGCGCCAGCAGCTTGGTGACTAGCGGGGGGGCCACAGATACGCAGTATTTT; CDR3aa: CASSLVTSGGATDTQYF
j_gene: TRBJ2-3; v_gene: TRBV2; abundance: -; d_gene: TRBD2; CDR3nt: TGTGCCAGCACGACTGGACTAGCCGCTAGCACAGATACGCAGTATTTT; CDR3aa: CASTTGLAASTDTQYF
j_gene: TRBJ2-3; v_gene: TRBV4-2; abundance: once; d_gene: TRBD1; CDR3nt: TGTGCCAGCAGCCAAGAGGTACCGGGACAGGGCACAGATACGCAGTATTTT; CDR3aa: CASSQEVPGQGTDTQYF
j_gene: TRBJ2-1; v_gene: TRBV7-2; abundance: -; d_gene: -; CDR3nt: TGTGCCAGCAGCTCGACCAGCGACAGATACAATGAGCAGTTCTTC; CDR3aa: CASSSTSDRYNEQFF
j_gene: TRBJ2-2; v_gene: TRBV4-1; abundance: -; d_gene: -; CDR3nt: TGCGCCAGCAGCCAAGCTGAGTCCACCGGGGAGCTGTTTTTT; CDR3aa: CASSQAESTGELFF
j_gene: TRBJ1-1; v_gene: TRBV5-6; abundance: -; d_gene: TRBD1; CDR3nt: TGTGCCAGCAGCTCTGGACAGGGCTACACTGAAGCTTTCTTT; CDR3aa: CASSSGQGYTEAFF
j_gene: TRBJ2-5; v_gene: TRBV5-1; abundance: -; d_gene: TRBD1; CDR3nt: TGCGCCAGCAGCAGGGGACAGACCGAAGAGACCCAGTACTTC; CDR3aa: CASSRGQTEETQYF
j_gene: TRBJ2-7; v_gene: TRBV7-2; abundance: once; d_gene: -; CDR3nt: TGTGCCAGCAGCATGTCACGATCCCGGGAGCAGTACTTC; CDR3aa: CASSMSRSREQYF
j_gene: TRBJ2-7; v_gene: TRBV10-3; abundance: -; d_gene: -; CDR3nt: TGTGCCATCAGTGAGGCCAATGCGGGCGACCGCTCCTACGAGCAGTACTTC; CDR3aa: CAISEANAGDRSYEQYF
j_gene: TRBJ2-3; v_gene: TRBV5-1; abundance: once; d_gene: TRBD2; CDR3nt: TGCGCCAGCAGCTCGGGACTAGCGGGGGCCCTAAGCACAGATACGCAGTATTTT; CDR3aa: CASSSGLAGALSTDTQYF
j_gene: TRBJ2-1; v_gene: TRBV13; abundance: -; d_gene: TRBD2; CDR3nt: TGTGCCAGCAACCCTAGGACTAGCCGGGAGCAGTTCTTC; CDR3aa: CASNPRTSREQFF
j_gene: TRBJ2-5; v_gene: TRBV5-6; abundance: -; d_gene: TRBD2; CDR3nt: TGTGCCAGCACCCTAGGGGGTAGCGGGAGTTTGGAGACCCAGTACTTC; CDR3aa: CASTLGGSGSLETQYF
j_gene: TRBJ2-2; v_gene: TRBV9; abundance: -; d_gene: -; CDR3nt: TGTGCCAGCAGCGTAGCGAGAGTGACCGGGGAGCTGTTTTTT; CDR3aa: CASSVARVTGELFF
j_gene: TRBJ2-7; v_gene: TRBV5-6; abundance: few; d_gene: -; CDR3nt: TGTGCCAGCAGCATCGGGACTCCCTACGAGCAGTACTTC; CDR3aa: CASSIGTPYEQYF
j_gene: TRBJ2-7; v_gene: TRBV5-1; abundance: -; d_gene: TRBD2; CDR3nt: TGCGCCAGCAGCTTGCGGGAGACTAGCGCTTCCGAGCAGTACTTC; CDR3aa: CASSLRETSASEQYF
j_gene: TRBJ2-5; v_gene: TRBV19; abundance: -; d_gene: TRBD1; CDR3nt: TGTGCCAGTAGTATAGGGGGGACAGGGCAAGAGACCCAGTACTTC; CDR3aa: CASSIGGTGQETQYF
j_gene: TRBJ2-5; v_gene: TRBV6-1; abundance: -; d_gene: -; CDR3nt: TGTGCCAGCAGTCTCTCAGGGTTAGAGACCCAGTACTTC; CDR3aa: CASSLSGLETQYF
j_gene: TRBJ1-2; v_gene: TRBV5-6; abundance: -; d_gene: TRBD1; CDR3nt: TGTGCCAGCAGCGCAGGACAGGGGGGCTATGGCTACACCTTC; CDR3aa: CASSAGQGGYGYTF
j_gene: TRBJ2-3; v_gene: TRBV7-2; abundance: few; d_gene: -; CDR3nt: TGTGCCAGCAGTCAGTTCGCAGATACGCAGTATTTT; CDR3aa: CASSQFADTQYF
j_gene: TRBJ2-7; v_gene: TRBV7-9; abundance: -; d_gene: -; CDR3nt: TGTGCCAGCAGCAAGAAGGGCTGGAGGGACGAGCAGTACTTC; CDR3aa: CASSKKGWRDEQYF
j_gene: TRBJ1-1; v_gene: TRBV4-1; abundance: once; d_gene: -; CDR3nt: TGCGCCAGCAGCCAAGTCGGGGTCGCTTTCTTT; CDR3aa: CASSQVGVAFF
j_gene: TRBJ1-2; v_gene: TRBV19; abundance: once; d_gene: -; CDR3nt: TGTGCCAGTAGTAATACAGGGATGGAAACTAACTATGGCTACACCTTC; CDR3aa: CASSNTGMETNYGYTF
j_gene: TRBJ2-2; v_gene: TRBV6-1; abundance: -; d_gene: -; CDR3nt: TGTGCCAGCAGTGAAAGCGAGAGGGGGGAGCTGTTTTTT; CDR3aa: CASSESERGELFF
j_gene: TRBJ2-5; v_gene: TRBV6-5; abundance: -; d_gene: TRBD1; CDR3nt: TGTGCCAGCAGTTACTCGATATACAGGGGACAAGAGACCCAGTACTTC; CDR3aa: CASSYSIYRGQETQYF
j_gene: TRBJ2-1; v_gene: TRBV11-1; abundance: -; d_gene: -; CDR3nt: TGTGCCAGCAGCTTTTCGTTCGGGAAGGGTAACAATGAGCAGTTCTTC; CDR3aa: CASSFSFGKGNNEQFF
j_gene: TRBJ2-7; v_gene: TRBV5-1; abundance: -; d_gene: -; CDR3nt: TGCGCCAGCAGCTTGGATGGTTGGACAGGGAGGGACGAGCAGTACTTC; CDR3aa: CASSLDGWTGRDEQYF
j_gene: TRBJ2-6; v_gene: TRBV2; abundance: once; d_gene: -; CDR3nt: TGTGCCAGCAGTGAAGAGGCAGGCCACTCTGGGGCCAACGTCCTGACTTTC; CDR3aa: CASSEEAGHSGANVLTF
j_gene: TRBJ1-1; v_gene: TRBV7-9; abundance: few; d_gene: -; CDR3nt: TGTGCCAGCAGCTTGGAACAGGGATCGGGGACTGAAGCTTTCTTT; CDR3aa: CASSLEQGSGTEAFF
j_gene: TRBJ1-2; v_gene: TRBV9; abundance: -; d_gene: -; CDR3nt: TGTGCCAGCAGCCCCCCCGGGGGTTCACTTGGCTACACCTTC; CDR3aa: CASSPPGGSLGYTF
j_gene: TRBJ2-7; v_gene: TRBV30; abundance: -; d_gene: -; CDR3nt: TGTGCCTGGAAGTTGCAGGGCGGCGAGCAGTACTTC; CDR3aa: CAWKLQGGEQYF
j_gene: TRBJ1-5; v_gene: TRBV7-9; abundance: -; d_gene: -; CDR3nt: TGTGCCAGCAGCTTAGATAGAGGGAGCAATCAGCCCCAGCATTTT; CDR3aa: CASSLDRGSNQPQHF
j_gene: TRBJ1-5; v_gene: TRBV6-1; abundance: few; d_gene: -; CDR3nt: TGTGCCAGCAGTGCGCGGGATAGCAATCAGCCCCAGCATTTT; CDR3aa: CASSARDSNQPQHF
j_gene: TRBJ1-1; v_gene: TRBV7-3; abundance: -; d_gene: -; CDR3nt: TGTGCCAGCAGCTTAGCACCGGGTGGAGAAGCTTTCTTT; CDR3aa: CASSLAPGGEAFF
j_gene: TRBJ2-1; v_gene: TRBV5-1; abundance: once; d_gene: -; CDR3nt: TGCGCCAGCAGTACCGCAGGGGAAGCGGGGAATGAGCAGTTCTTC; CDR3aa: CASSTAGEAGNEQFF
j_gene: TRBJ2-2; v_gene: TRBV18; abundance: -; d_gene: TRBD1; CDR3nt: TGTGCCAGCTCACCGACACAGGGGGCTTCTCGACCAGTCTCGGCCGGGGAGCTGTTTTTT; CDR3aa: CASSPTQGASRPVSAGELFF
j_gene: TRBJ2-5; v_gene: TRBV7-9; abundance: few; d_gene: -; CDR3nt: TGTGCCAGCAGCCTCCTGGGGGGAGGCCAAGAGACCCAGTACTTC; CDR3aa: CASSLLGGGQETQYF
j_gene: TRBJ2-7; v_gene: TRBV5-6; abundance: -; d_gene: TRBD1; CDR3nt: TGTGCCAGCAGCTTTGGCACAGGGGCGGGCTACGAGCAGTACTTC; CDR3aa: CASSFGTGAGYEQYF